This TCR beta chain is from a study of cytomegalovirus exposure and HLA in healthy donors. Both 60 Vbeta primers and 13 Jbeta primers went into the PCR. Clones were sequenced by immunoSEQ multiplex PCR, and TCRdb holds only the in-frame ones, with some missing. Found here are roughly 180,000 clones, about four fifths of them singletons; the top ten hold more than 4%. The sequenced sample consisted of PBMCs. This receptor was obtained from a man between 18 and 35 years old in good health and CMV-seronegative.

The CDR3 sequence: CAIGSQGNLYEQYF. CDR3 nucleotide sequence: TGTGCCATCGGATCTCAGGGAAACCTCTACGAGCAGTACTTC. This chain links TRBV28 with TRBJ2-7, with D possibly matching TRBD1 (5 bases). The germline CDR1 and CDR2 sequences are MDHEN and SYDVKM. V shed 10 bases and J shed 3 bases, with 19 bases lying between them. The CDR3 has 14 residues.